This T cell receptor (beta chain) was captured in a study of post-analysis software for immune sequencing data. As regards this clonotype: The antigen is not known.

TCR beta cDNA libraries had unique molecular identifiers. TCRdb used MiXCR to reprocess the PCR reads, holding one entry per CDR3 protein. The data contain approximately 660,000 distinct CDR3 sequences, approximately 60% of them singletons. The CDR3 loop spans 17 amino acids. V was shortened by 1 base and J by 2 bases, with 18 bases between the two germline ends. Germline CDR1 reads SGHRS; CDR2 reads YFSETQ. The study, taken as a whole, reports: Elevated frequency relative to controls characterized four or five TRBV segments in patients, TRBV5-6, TRBV5-1 and TRBV20-1 among them.

Input material: blood. This receptor was obtained from a girl aged 2 to 10 with multiple sclerosis. The J gene is TRBJ1-1, the V gene TRBV5-1; D not resolved. The CDR3 DNA reads TGCGCCAGCAGCTTGCGAGGGCTTGGAATTAAAAACACTGAAGCTTTCTTT. This gives the protein CASSLRGLGIKNTEAFF.